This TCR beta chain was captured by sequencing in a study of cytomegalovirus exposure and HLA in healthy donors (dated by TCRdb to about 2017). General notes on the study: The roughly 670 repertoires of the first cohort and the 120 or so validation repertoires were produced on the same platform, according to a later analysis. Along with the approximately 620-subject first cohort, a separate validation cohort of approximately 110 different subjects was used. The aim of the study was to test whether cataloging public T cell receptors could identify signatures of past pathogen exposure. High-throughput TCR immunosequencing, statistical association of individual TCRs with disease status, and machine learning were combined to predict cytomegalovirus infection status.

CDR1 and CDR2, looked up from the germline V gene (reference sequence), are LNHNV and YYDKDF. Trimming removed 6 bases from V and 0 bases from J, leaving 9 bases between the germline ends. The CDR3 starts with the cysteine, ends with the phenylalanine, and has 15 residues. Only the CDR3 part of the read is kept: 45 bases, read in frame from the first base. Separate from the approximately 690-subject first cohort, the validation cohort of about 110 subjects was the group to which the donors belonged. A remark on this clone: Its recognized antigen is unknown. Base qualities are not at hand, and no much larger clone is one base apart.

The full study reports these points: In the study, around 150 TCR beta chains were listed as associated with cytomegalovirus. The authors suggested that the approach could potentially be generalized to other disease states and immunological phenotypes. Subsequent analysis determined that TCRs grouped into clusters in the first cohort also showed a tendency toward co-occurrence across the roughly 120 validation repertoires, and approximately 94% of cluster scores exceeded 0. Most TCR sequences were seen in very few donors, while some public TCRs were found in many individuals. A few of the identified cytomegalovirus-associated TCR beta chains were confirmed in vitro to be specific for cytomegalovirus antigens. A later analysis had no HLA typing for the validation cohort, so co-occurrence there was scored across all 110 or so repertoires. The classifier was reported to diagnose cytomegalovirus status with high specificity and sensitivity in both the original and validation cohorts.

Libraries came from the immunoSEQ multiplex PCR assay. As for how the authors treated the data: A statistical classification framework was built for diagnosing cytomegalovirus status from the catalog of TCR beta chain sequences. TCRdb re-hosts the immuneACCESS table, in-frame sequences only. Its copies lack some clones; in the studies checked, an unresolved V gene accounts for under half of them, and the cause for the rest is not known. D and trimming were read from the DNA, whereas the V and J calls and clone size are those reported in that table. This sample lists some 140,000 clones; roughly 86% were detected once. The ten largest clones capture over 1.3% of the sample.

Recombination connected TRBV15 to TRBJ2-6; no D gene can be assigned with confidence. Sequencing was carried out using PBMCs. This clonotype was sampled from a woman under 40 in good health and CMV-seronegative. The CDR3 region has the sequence CATSGGSSGANVLTF. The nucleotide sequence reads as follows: TGTGCCACCAGTGGCGGCAGCTCTGGGGCCAACGTCCTGACTTTC.